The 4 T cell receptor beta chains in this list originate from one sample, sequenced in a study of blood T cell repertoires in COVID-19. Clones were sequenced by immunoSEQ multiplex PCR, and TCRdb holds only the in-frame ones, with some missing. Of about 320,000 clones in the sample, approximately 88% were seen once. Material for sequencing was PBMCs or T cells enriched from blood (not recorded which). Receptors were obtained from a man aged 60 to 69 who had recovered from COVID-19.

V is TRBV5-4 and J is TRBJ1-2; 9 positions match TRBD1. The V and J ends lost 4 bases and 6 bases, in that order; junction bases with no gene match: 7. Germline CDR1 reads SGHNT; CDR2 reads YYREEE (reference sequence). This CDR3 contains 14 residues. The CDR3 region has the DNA TGTGCCAGCAGCGGAAAGGGACAGGGTCATGGCTACACCTTC. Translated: CASSGKGQGHGYTF.

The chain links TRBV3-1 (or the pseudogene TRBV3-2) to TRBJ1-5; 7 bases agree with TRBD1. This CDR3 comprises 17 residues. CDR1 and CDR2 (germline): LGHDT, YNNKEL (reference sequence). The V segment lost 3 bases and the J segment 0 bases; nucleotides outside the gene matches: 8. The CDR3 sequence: CASSHRGQPYSNQPQHF. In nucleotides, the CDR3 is TGTGCCAGCAGCCACCGGGGACAGCCCTATAGCAATCAGCCCCAGCATTTT.

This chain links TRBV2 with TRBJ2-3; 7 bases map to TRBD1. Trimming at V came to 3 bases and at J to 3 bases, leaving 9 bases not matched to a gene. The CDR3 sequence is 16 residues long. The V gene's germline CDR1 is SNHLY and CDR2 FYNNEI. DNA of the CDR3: TGTGCCAGCAGTGAGGACAGGAGTTATGTGACAGATACGCAGTATTTT. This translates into CASSEDRSYVTDTQYF.

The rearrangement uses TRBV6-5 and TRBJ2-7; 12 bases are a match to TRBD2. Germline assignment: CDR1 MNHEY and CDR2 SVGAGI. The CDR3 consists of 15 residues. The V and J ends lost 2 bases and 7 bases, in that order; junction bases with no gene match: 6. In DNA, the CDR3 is TGTGCCAGCAGTTACGGGAAAGGACTAGCGGGAGAGCAGTACTTC. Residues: CASSYGKGLAGEQYF.